This T cell receptor beta chain stems from a study of cytotoxic CD8 clonotypes in ibrutinib-treated CLL. This table comes from immunoSEQ multiplex PCR, and its TCRdb copy is limited to in-frame clones, with some not included. Of some 80,000 clones listed, around 79% are singletons. Germline values: CDR1 ENHRY, CDR2 SYGVKD. CDR3 length equals 14 residues. Between the trimmed V and J ends, which lost 0 bases and 2 bases, there was a span of 7 bases. V usage is TRBV10-3 and J usage is TRBJ2-5; no definite D call. This sample comprised PBMCs, obtained after 12 months of ibrutinib treatment. The source of this sequence is a human donor with chronic lymphocytic leukemia. CDR3 nucleotides: TGTGCCATCAGTGAGTCGTCCCGACAAGAGACCCAGTACTTC. Translating it yields CAISESSRQETQYF.